These 27 T cell receptor beta chains were all obtained from the same sample, sequenced in a study of T-cell memory formation after mild COVID-19. From the 5' RACE reads, TCRdb called clonotypes with MiXCR, one entry per CDR3 protein. The profile covers about 15,000 distinct CDR3 sequences, with about a fifth appearing a single time and about 57% taken by the ten largest. Sequenced sample: PBMCs or a T cell subset sorted from them (not recorded which). These receptors came from a man aged 18 to 29 who had mild COVID-19 (a few samples of this study predate the infection). Cell type and time point are not known.

This clonotype was observed at least ten times. The chain recombines TRBV5-1 with TRBJ2-2, with D possibly being TRBD1 (5 bases). Trimming shortened V by 1 base and J by 1 base, and 11 bases separated the two germline ends. Germline values: CDR1 SGHRS, CDR2 YFSETQ. CDR3 length equals 16 residues. The CDR3 DNA sequence: TGCGCCAGCAGCTTGTTGGCAGGGTTGAACACCGGGGAGCTGTTTTTT. Translating it yields CASSLLAGLNTGELFF.

This clonotype came up a few times. The chain uses TRBV5-1 and TRBJ2-3; 11 bases match TRBD2. J lost 5 bases, V lost 7 bases, and 6 bases had no gene match. Germline lookup yields CDR1 SGHRS and CDR2 YFSETQ. The CDR3 spans 14 residues. CDR3 protein: CASGLAGGLDTQYF. In nucleotides, the CDR3 is TGCGCCAGCGGGCTAGCGGGGGGTTTAGATACGCAGTATTTT.

This chain uses TRBV20-1 with TRBJ2-5; the match to TRBD2 covers 10 bases. The CDR3 loop spans 19 amino acids. Germline V CDR1 and CDR2: DFQATT, SNEGSKA (reference sequence). V lost 0 bases, J lost 2 bases, and 15 bases stayed unmatched. This CDR3 is CSARDLERGGRRVQETQYF. In nucleotides, the CDR3 is TGCAGTGCTAGAGATCTGGAGCGGGGGGGCAGGAGGGTTCAAGAGACCCAGTACTTC.

This clonotype occurred many times. The genes are TRBV6-2 or TRBV6-3 and TRBJ2-5; possible D gene TRBD1, 5 bases. Between the trimmed V and J ends, which lost 6 bases and 2 bases, there was a span of 7 bases. CDR1 is MNHEY and CDR2 is SVGEGT in the germline V gene. This CDR3 contains 12 residues. The CDR3 here is CASSDSQETQYF. CDR3 DNA: TGTGCCAGCAGCGACAGTCAAGAGACCCAGTACTTC.

The rearrangement joins TRBV28 to TRBJ1-5; D remains ambiguous. CDR1 is MDHEN and CDR2 is SYDVKM in the germline V gene. There are 13 residues in the CDR3. V was clipped by 5 bases and J by 7 bases, with 12 bases between them. CDR3 protein: CASSPHGEQPQHF. In DNA, the CDR3 is TGTGCCAGCAGTCCCCACGGGGAGCAGCCCCAGCATTTT.

This clonotype was seen at least ten times. This chain uses TRBV9 with TRBJ2-2; D call uncertain. In germline, CDR1 is SGDLS, CDR2 YYNGEE. CDR3 length equals 15 residues. The ends were cut back, 7 bases at V and 7 bases at J, with 20 bases in the middle. The CDR3 region has the DNA TGTGCCAGCGATACTCCAGGAGTGCCGGGCGGGGAGCTGTTTTTT. Protein: CASDTPGVPGGELFF. Full variable domain (remainder filled in from reference TRBV9 and TRBJ2-2): DSGVTQTPKHLITATGQRVTLRCSPRSGDLSVYWYQQSLDQGLQFLIQYYNGEERAKGNILERFSAQQFPDLHSELNLSSLELGDSALYFCASDTPGVPGGELFFGEGSRLTVL.

This rearrangement joins TRBV12-3 or TRBV12-4 to TRBJ2-1; the D gene is possibly TRBD1 (7 bases). The V end was cut by 5 bases, the J end by 10 bases, with 15 bases between. The CDR3 has 13 amino acids. The CDR3 sequence: CASSIPQGGEQFF. The CDR3 DNA reads TGTGCCAGCAGTATACCTCAGGGGGGCGAGCAGTTCTTC.

This clonotype was detected ten times or more. The J gene is TRBJ2-4, the V gene TRBV28; unclear D gene. The CDR3 has 13 amino acids. Germline CDR1 reads MDHEN; CDR2 reads SYDVKM. Between the trimmed V and J ends, which lost 5 bases and 6 bases, there was a span of 11 bases. The CDR3 here is CASSTVLGNIQYF. The DNA of the CDR3 is TGTGCCAGCAGTACCGTCCTGGGAAACATTCAGTACTTC.

This clonotype was observed a single time. This rearrangement joins TRBV29-1 to TRBJ1-1; TRBD1 might be the D (5 bases). The CDR3 spans 11 residues. Germline CDR1 is SQVTM and CDR2 is ANQGSEA. V lost 7 bases, J lost 8 bases, and 14 bases lay in between. Written as DNA, the CDR3 is TGCAGCGCCCCTGTGGGGGGGGAAGCTTTCTTT. Translation gives CSAPVGGEAFF.

CDR3 DNA sequence: TGTGCCAGCAGCCCGGGACTAGCGGATCAAGAGACCCAGTACTTC. It encodes CASSPGLADQETQYF. The chain employs TRBV7-6 and TRBJ2-5, with 11 bases identical to TRBD2. The trim removed 5 bases at V and 2 bases at J, leaving 4 bases unmatched. CDR1 and CDR2 (germline): SGHVS, FNYEAQ. The CDR3 consists of 15 residues.

The V call is TRBV3-1, the J call TRBJ2-1; 7 bases map to TRBD1. The CDR3 loop spans 14 amino acids. The germline gives CDR1 LGHDT, CDR2 YNNKEL (reference sequence). J lost 6 bases, V lost 1 base, and 3 bases had no gene match. The CDR3 reads CASSQGQGSNEQFF. CDR3 bases: TGTGCCAGCAGCCAAGGACAGGGAAGCAATGAGCAGTTCTTC.

This clonotype was counted many times. The genes are TRBV7-9 and TRBJ2-7; D may be TRBD2 (6 bases). CDR1 and CDR2 from the germline V gene are SEHNR and FQNEAQ (reference sequence). V was pared by 2 bases and J by 0 bases, with 14 bases between. CDR3 size: 16 residues. CDR3 bases: TGTGCCAGCAGCTTAATCGGGTCGGGGGACTCCTACGAGCAGTACTTC. It codes for CASSLIGSGDSYEQYF.

The chain recombines TRBV5-1 with TRBJ2-7; 9 bases are shared with TRBD2. The CDR3 is 14 amino acids. Germline-derived CDR1 and CDR2 are SGHRS and YFSETQ. V was clipped by 0 bases and J by 3 bases; unmatched bases: 1. CDR3 protein: CASSLETSGYEQYF. DNA for the CDR3: TGCGCCAGCAGCTTGGAGACTAGCGGCTACGAGCAGTACTTC.

This clonotype turned up a few times. V gene TRBV4-2 combines with J gene TRBJ2-7; perhaps TRBD2 as D (5 bases). Germline assignment: CDR1 LGHNA and CDR2 YNFKEQ. Trimming removed 1 base at V and 3 bases at J, with 10 bases between. The CDR3 is 14 amino acids. CDR3 residues: CASSQVAGNYEQYF. The DNA of the CDR3 is TGTGCCAGCAGCCAAGTCGCGGGTAACTACGAGCAGTACTTC.

This clonotype was seen only a few times. The chain recombines TRBV5-1 with TRBJ2-7, with unresolved D. This CDR3 has 16 amino acids. The ends were cut back, 1 base at V and 4 bases at J, with 18 bases in the middle. Germline CDR1 SGHRS, CDR2 YFSETQ. The CDR3 coding sequence is TGCGCCAGCAGCTTGTTTGGTGGCAGCCCAACTTACGAGCAGTACGTC. Translated, it gives CASSLFGGSPTYEQYV.

CDR3 DNA sequence: TGTGCCAGCAGCTTAGGGACAGGGTACCTACTACAAGAGACCCAGTACTTC. It is translated as CASSLGTGYLLQETQYF. V and J are TRBV5-5 and TRBJ2-5; 9 bases agree with TRBD1. The junction had 10 bases not matched to a gene; V was cut back by 2 bases and J by 2 bases. This CDR3 contains 17 residues. The germline CDR1 and CDR2 sequences are SGHKS and YYEKEE (reference sequence).

This clonotype was seen a handful of times. The V and J genes are TRBV28 and TRBJ1-1; no reliable D call. The germline V gene encodes CDR1 MDHEN and CDR2 SYDVKM. Between the trimmed V and J ends, which lost 6 bases and 0 bases, there was a span of 17 bases. There are 16 residues in the CDR3. CDR3 region: CASSGPGDHLNTEAFF. The CDR3 coding sequence is TGTGCCAGCAGCGGCCCTGGAGACCATTTGAACACTGAAGCTTTCTTT.

This clonotype was detected many times. The chain is built from TRBV20-1 and TRBJ2-5; D is unclear. Trimming removed 0 bases from V and 3 bases from J, with 11 bases in between. The CDR3 totals 14 residues. Germline V gives CDR1 DFQATT, CDR2 SNEGSKA (reference sequence). The CDR3 loop reads CSARDMGIEETQYF. CDR3 DNA sequence: TGCAGTGCTAGAGATATGGGGATAGAAGAGACCCAGTACTTC.

This clonotype was recorded at least ten times. The chain recombines TRBV7-9 with TRBJ2-2, with D possibly being TRBD1 (6 bases). V was clipped by 6 bases and J by 2 bases, with 10 bases between them. Per the germline V gene, CDR1 is SEHNR and CDR2 is FQNEAQ (reference sequence). The CDR3 spans 14 residues. Written as DNA, the CDR3 is TGTGCCAGCAGAGACAGGAAAAACACCGGGGAGCTGTTTTTT. As protein: CASRDRKNTGELFF.

This clonotype appeared many times. The rearrangement uses TRBV12-3 or TRBV12-4 and TRBJ2-5; 7 bases are a match to TRBD2. The CDR3 consists of 11 residues. Trimming took 2 bases from V and 10 from J; bases not matched to a gene: 1. The CDR3 DNA sequence: TGTGCCAGCAGTTTAAGGACTAGCCAGTACTTC. It encodes CASSLRTSQYF.

The chain employs TRBV12-3 or TRBV12-4 and TRBJ2-2; D remains unclear. This CDR3 region has 15 residues. The V end was cut by 3 bases, the J end by 2 bases, with 10 bases between. The CDR3: CASSFRAVNTGELFF. CDR3 sequence (DNA): TGTGCCAGCAGTTTTCGGGCAGTCAACACCGGGGAGCTGTTTTTT.

In its sample, this clonotype was seen many times. This rearrangement joins TRBV6-5 to TRBJ1-2; a weak D match, TRBD1 (5 bases). V shed 0 bases and J shed 8 bases, with 16 bases lying between them. Germline V gene data show CDR1 as MNHEY and CDR2 as SVGAGI. There are 15 residues in the CDR3. CDR3 sequence: CASSYSNLGDRGYTF. CDR3 nucleotides: TGTGCCAGCAGTTACTCGAATTTGGGGGATCGAGGCTACACCTTC.

This clonotype was seen a few times. The rearrangement joins TRBV7-9 to TRBJ2-5, with 7 bases identical to TRBD2. This CDR3 is built from 14 residues. J gave up 7 bases and V 3 bases, and 8 bases lay outside the gene matches. In germline, CDR1 is SEHNR, CDR2 FQNEAQ (reference sequence). CDR3 nucleotide sequence: TGTGCCAGCAGCTTGAGGCGGGGGTATCTGACCCAGTACTTC. It translates to CASSLRRGYLTQYF.

This clonotype showed up many times. The chain combines TRBV19 with TRBJ1-5; D ambiguous. Germline CDR1 LNHDA, CDR2 SQIVND (reference sequence). Trimming took off 1 base at V and 5 bases at J, with 15 bases between the two ends. This CDR3 is 16 amino acids long. The CDR3 coding sequence is TGTGCCAGTAGTATAGTGGCCAATCTTCTGCATCAGCCCCAGCATTTT. Its protein product is CASSIVANLLHQPQHF.

The V and J genes are TRBV4-3 and TRBJ1-1; possibly TRBD1 for D (5 bases). V was trimmed by 0 bases and J by 3 bases, leaving 14 bases between them. This CDR3 region has 16 residues. CDR1 LGHNA and CDR2 YSLEER come from the germline V gene. This CDR3 reads CASSQEQGRGDTEAFF. CDR3 DNA sequence: TGCGCCAGCAGCCAAGAGCAGGGCCGAGGGGACACTGAAGCTTTCTTT.

This clonotype has a count of ten or more. This sequence joins TRBV6-5 and TRBJ1-1; D is unclear. The CDR3 extends over 13 amino acids. CDR1 is MNHEY and CDR2 is SVGAGI in the germline V gene. The V end was cut by 0 bases, the J end by 4 bases, with 6 bases between. The CDR3: CASSYSGFTEAFF. CDR3 DNA sequence: TGTGCCAGCAGTTACTCAGGGTTCACTGAAGCTTTCTTT.

The genes are TRBV29-1 and TRBJ1-1; D unresolved. CDR3 length: 10 residues. From germline, CDR1 is SQVTM and CDR2 ANQGSEA. The V gene lost 7 bases and the J gene lost 1 base, with 4 bases spanning the gap. CDR3 region: CSGTNTEAFF. The CDR3 nucleotides are TGCAGCGGTACGAACACTGAAGCTTTCTTT. Full variable domain (rest looked up from reference TRBV29-1 and TRBJ1-1): SAVISQKPSRDICQRGTSLTIQCQVDSQVTMMFWYRQQPGQSLTLIATANQGSEATYESGFVIDKFPISRPNLTFSTLTVSNMSPEDSSIYLCSGTNTEAFFGQGTRLTVV.